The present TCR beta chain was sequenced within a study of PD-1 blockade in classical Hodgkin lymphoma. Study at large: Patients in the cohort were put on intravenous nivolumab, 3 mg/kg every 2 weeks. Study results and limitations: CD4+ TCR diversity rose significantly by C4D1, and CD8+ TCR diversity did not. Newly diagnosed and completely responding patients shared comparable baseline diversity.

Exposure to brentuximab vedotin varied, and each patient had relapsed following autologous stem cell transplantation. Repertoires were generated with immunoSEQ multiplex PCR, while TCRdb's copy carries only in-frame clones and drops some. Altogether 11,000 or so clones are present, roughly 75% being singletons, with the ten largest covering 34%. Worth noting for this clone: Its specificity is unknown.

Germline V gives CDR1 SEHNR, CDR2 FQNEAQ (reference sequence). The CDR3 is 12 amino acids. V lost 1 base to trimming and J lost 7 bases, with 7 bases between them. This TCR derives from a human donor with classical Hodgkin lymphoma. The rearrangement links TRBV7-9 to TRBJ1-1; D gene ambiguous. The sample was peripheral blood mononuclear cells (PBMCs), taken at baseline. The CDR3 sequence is CASSLGQLEAFF. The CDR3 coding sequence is TGTGCCAGCAGCTTAGGGCAGCTTGAAGCTTTCTTT.